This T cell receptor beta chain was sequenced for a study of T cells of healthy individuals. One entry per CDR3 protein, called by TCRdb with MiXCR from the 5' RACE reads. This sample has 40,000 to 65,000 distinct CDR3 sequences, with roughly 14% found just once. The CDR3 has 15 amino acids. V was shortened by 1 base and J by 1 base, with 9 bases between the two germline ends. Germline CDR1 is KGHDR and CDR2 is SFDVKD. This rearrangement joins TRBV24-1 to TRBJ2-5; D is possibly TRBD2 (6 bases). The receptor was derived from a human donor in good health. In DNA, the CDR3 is TGTGCCACCAGTGATTTTGGGGGGACCCAAGAGACCCAGTACTTC. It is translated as CATSDFGGTQETQYF.